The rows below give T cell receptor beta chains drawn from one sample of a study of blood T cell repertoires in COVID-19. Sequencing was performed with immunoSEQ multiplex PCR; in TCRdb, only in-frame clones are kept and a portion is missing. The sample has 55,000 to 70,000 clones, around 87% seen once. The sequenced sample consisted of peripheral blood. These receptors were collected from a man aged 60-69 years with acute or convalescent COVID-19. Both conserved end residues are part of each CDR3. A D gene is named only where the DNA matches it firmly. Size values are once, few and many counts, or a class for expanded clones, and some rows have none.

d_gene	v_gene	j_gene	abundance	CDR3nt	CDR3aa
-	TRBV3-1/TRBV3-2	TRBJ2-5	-	TGTGCCAGCAGCCATCCGGGAGCTCAAGAGACCCAGTACTTC	CASSHPGAQETQYF
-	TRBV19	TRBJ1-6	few	TGTGCCAGTAGTAGCAGGGGCTATTCACCCCTCCACTTT	CASSSRGYSPLHF
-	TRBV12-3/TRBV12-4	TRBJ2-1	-	TGTGCCAGCAGCCGTACATCCTTGCCTGAGCAGTTCTTC	CASSRTSLPEQFF
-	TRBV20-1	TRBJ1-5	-	TGCAGTGCTAATGAGGGGAGCTTGGATCAGCCCCAGCATTTT	CSANEGSLDQPQHF
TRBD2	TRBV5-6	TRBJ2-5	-	TGTGCCAGCAGCTTGGCCAGGCGGGGGGGCCGTTGGGAGACCCAGTACTTC	CASSLARRGGRWETQYF
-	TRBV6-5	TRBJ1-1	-	TGTGCCACCCACGAAGGGGGGGCGAGCACTGAAGCTTTCTTT	CATHEGGASTEAFF
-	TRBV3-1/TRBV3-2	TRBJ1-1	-	TGTGCCAGCAGCCAAGGGGAGGGGACGAACACTGAAGCTTTCTTT	CASSQGEGTNTEAFF
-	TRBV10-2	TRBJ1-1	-	TGCGCCAGCAGTGAGTCCCAAGCCAGGGGCACTGAAGCTTTCTTT	CASSESQARGTEAFF
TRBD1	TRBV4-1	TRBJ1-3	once	TGCGCCAGCAGCCAAGATGCCGACAGGGGGTGGGGAAACACCATATATTTT	CASSQDADRGWGNTIYF
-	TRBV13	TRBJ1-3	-	TGTGCCAGCAGCCAAACCCTTGGGCGGGGCCCTAGCTCTGGAAACACCATATATTTT	CASSQTLGRGPSSGNTIYF
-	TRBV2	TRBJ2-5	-	TGTGCCAGCAGGGACTTCCAAGAGACCCAGTACTTC	CASRDFQETQYF
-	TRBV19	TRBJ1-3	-	TGTGCCAGTAGTGTGGCAGTCTCTGGAAACACCATATATTTT	CASSVAVSGNTIYF
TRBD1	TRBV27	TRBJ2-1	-	TGTGCCATAAGACAGGGAAACAATGAGCAGTTCTTC	CAIRQGNNEQFF
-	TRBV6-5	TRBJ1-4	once	TGTGCCAGCAGTTGGGGAGACGATGAAAAACTGTTTTTT	CASSWGDDEKLFF
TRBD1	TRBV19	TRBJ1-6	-	TGTGCCAGTACACAGGTAACGGGACAGAGACAATCACCCCTCCACTTT	CASTQVTGQRQSPLHF
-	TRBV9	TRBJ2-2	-	TGTGCCAGCAGCGTAGTCAGTCGGGGGAGCACCGGGGAGCTGTTTTTT	CASSVVSRGSTGELFF
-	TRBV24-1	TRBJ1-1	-	TGTGCCACCAGTGATTCGGAGGACACTGAAGCTTTCTTT	CATSDSEDTEAFF
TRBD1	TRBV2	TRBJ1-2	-	TGTGCCAGCAGAATGACAGGGGGCAGCGGTGGCTACACCTTC	CASRMTGGSGGYTF
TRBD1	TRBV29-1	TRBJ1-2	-	TGCAGCGTCGTAAACCGGGACAGCTATGGCTACACCTTC	CSVVNRDSYGYTF
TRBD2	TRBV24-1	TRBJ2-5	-	TGTGCCACCAGTGAGTCTACCGGGACGCCGGGGGGTGAGACCCAGTACTTC	CATSESTGTPGGETQYF
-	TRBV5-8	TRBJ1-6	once	TGTGCCAGCAGTAGGACAACCAATTCACCCCTCCACTTT	CASSRTTNSPLHF
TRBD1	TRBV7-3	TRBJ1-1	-	TGTGCCAGCAGTACCGGGACAGGGGCCACTGAAGCTTTCTTT	CASSTGTGATEAFF
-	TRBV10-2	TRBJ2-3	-	TGCGCCAGCAGTGACCGGACAATCACAGATACGCAGTATTTT	CASSDRTITDTQYF
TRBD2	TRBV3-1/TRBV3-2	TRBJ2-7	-	TGTGCCAGCAGCCGTGGACTAGCGGGGGGGCCTTATCTTTACGAGCAGTACTTC	CASSRGLAGGPYLYEQYF
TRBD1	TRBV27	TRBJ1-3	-	TGTGCCAGCAGCCCGGACAGGGCTGGAAACACCATATATTTT	CASSPDRAGNTIYF
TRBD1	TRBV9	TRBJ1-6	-	TGTGCCAGCAGCGCGACAGGGGATAATTCACCCCTCCACTTT	CASSATGDNSPLHF
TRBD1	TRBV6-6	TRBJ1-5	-	TGTGCCAGCAGTTACAACACCGGGACAGCCAATCAGCCCCAGCATTTT	CASSYNTGTANQPQHF
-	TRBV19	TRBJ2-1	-	TGTGCCAGTAGTATCGGGACAAGTTCCTACAATGAGCTGTTCTTC	CASSIGTSSYNELFF
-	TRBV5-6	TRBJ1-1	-	TGTGCCAGCAGCCCGGTTTTGGGACACTTCTCTGAAGCTTTCTTT	CASSPVLGHFSEAFF
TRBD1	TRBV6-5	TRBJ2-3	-	TGTGCCAGCAGGGGCAGGGGGGATACGCAGTATTTT	CASRGRGDTQYF
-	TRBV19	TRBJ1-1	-	TGTGCCAGTACCTATCAGGGCAACACTGAAGCTTTCTTT	CASTYQGNTEAFF
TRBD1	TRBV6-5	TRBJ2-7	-	TGTGCCAGCAGGGGGACAGCGAAATACGAGCAGTACTTC	CASRGTAKYEQYF
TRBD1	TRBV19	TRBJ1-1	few	TGTGCCAGTAGCGCACAGGGGGTTACTGAAGCTTTCTTT	CASSAQGVTEAFF
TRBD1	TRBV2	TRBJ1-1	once	TGTGCCAGCAGCAAAGACAGGGCGGGAACTGAAGCTTTCTTT	CASSKDRAGTEAFF
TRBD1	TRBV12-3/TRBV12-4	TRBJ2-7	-	TGTGCCAGCAGCTGGGACAGGCACGAGCAGTACTTC	CASSWDRHEQYF
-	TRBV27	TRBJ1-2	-	TGTGCCAGCAGTCCCTCAGGGGTAGTGGGTGGCTACACCTTC	CASSPSGVVGGYTF
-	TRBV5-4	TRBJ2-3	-	TGTGCCAGCAGCTTGACGGCAGGGCTCACAGATACGCAGTATTTT	CASSLTAGLTDTQYF
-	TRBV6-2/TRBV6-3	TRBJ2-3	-	TGTGCCAGCAGTTACAAAAGGGGGATCGGCACAGATACGCAGTATTTT	CASSYKRGIGTDTQYF
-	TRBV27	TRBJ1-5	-	TGTGCCAGCAGTTTATCGGGGCGTCAGCCCCAGCATTTT	CASSLSGRQPQHF
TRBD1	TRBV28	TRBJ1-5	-	TGTGCCAGCAGTTTATTGACAGGGGGCCAATATAGCAATCAGCCCCAGCATTTT	CASSLLTGGQYSNQPQHF
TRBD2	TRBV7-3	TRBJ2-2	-	TGTGCCAGCAGCGCATTCCCCACTAGCGGGGGGCCCATAGCGACCGGGGAGCTGTTTTTT	CASSAFPTSGGPIATGELFF
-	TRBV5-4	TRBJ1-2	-	TGTGCCAGCAGACCCGACAGCGAGTCCTATGGCTACACCTTC	CASRPDSESYGYTF
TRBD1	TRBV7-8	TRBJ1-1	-	TGTGCCAGCAGCTTTTCGACAGGACAGGGGGCTGAAGCTTTCTTT	CASSFSTGQGAEAFF
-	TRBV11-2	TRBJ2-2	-	TGTGCCAGCAGCTTAGGAGACACCGGGGAGCTGTTTTTT	CASSLGDTGELFF
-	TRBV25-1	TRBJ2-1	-	TGTGCCAGCAGCGGGACGGTAGGGGGTGAGCAGTTCTTC	CASSGTVGGEQFF
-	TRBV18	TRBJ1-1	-	TGTGCCAGCATACCCCGGGAGTTGAACACTGAAGCTTTCTTT	CASIPRELNTEAFF
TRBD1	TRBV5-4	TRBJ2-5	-	TGTGCCAGCAGCGCGAGGGACAGGGGGCCTGGAGAGACCCAGTACTTC	CASSARDRGPGETQYF
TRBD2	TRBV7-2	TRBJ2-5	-	TGTGCCAGCAGCTTCGTAGCGGGGGGAAGGGAGACCCAGTACTTC	CASSFVAGGRETQYF
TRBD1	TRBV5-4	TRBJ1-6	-	TGTGCCACCGCAACCGGACAGGGAGCCCCCCAGATTTATAATTCACCCCTCCACTTT	CATATGQGAPQIYNSPLHF
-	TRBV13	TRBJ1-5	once	TGTGCCAGCAGCTTCGGTGGCAATCAGCCCCAGCATTTT	CASSFGGNQPQHF
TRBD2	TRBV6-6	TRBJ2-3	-	TGTGCCAGCAGTCAGGTGGCGGGGGGGCCAGCTAGCACAGATACGCAGTATTTT	CASSQVAGGPASTDTQYF
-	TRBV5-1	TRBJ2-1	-	TGCGCCAGCAGCTTGCACGACACGGATGACGAGCAGTTCTTC	CASSLHDTDDEQFF
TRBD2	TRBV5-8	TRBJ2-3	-	TGTGCCAGCAGACCCGGGACTAACGTCGTGGATACGCAGTATTTT	CASRPGTNVVDTQYF
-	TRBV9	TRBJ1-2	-	TGTGCCAGCAGCATGAGTTCACTGTATGGCTACACCTTC	CASSMSSLYGYTF
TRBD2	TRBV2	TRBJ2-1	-	TGTGCCAGCACGGGACTAGCGGGGGGAAATGAGCAGTTCTTC	CASTGLAGGNEQFF
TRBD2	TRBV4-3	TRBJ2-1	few	TGCGCCAGCAGCCAAGTATCAGCGGGGGGGGTGTTCTTC	CASSQVSAGGVFF
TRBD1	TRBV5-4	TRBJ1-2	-	TGTGCCAGCAGCTTGCGGACAGGGGATGGCTACACCTTC	CASSLRTGDGYTF
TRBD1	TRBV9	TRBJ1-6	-	TGTGCCAGCAGCGTGAGACAGGGTGGTTTCGATTCACCCCTCCACTTT	CASSVRQGGFDSPLHF
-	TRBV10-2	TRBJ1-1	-	TGCGCCAGCAGATTCCAGGGAGGGGACACTGAAGCTTTCTTT	CASRFQGGDTEAFF
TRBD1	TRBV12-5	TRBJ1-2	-	TGTGCTAGTGGTTTGGTACTGGGACAGGTACAATATGGCTACACCTTC	CASGLVLGQVQYGYTF